This section outlines one T cell receptor (beta chain) sequence together with its context. The sample is drawn from a study of blood T cell repertoires in COVID-19. Study information: Whether acute or convalescent, the COVID-19 samples came from the United States, Italy and Spain. T cells, B-cell-depleted T cells, or PBMCs provided the cDNA or gDNA that served as material.

Assay used: immunoSEQ multiplex PCR; TCRdb lists only in-frame clones, some missing. Among about 120,000 clones listed, 81% were seen once. This TCR came from a human donor in a cohort sampled during active COVID-19. The sequencing sample was made of peripheral blood.

The chain's CDR3 is CASTLTGGSAGELFF. CDR3 DNA: TGTGCCAGCACCCTGACAGGGGGTTCGGCCGGGGAGCTGTTTTTT. The J gene is TRBJ2-2, the V gene TRBV7-2; 9 positions match TRBD1. CDR3 length equals 15 residues. Germline-derived CDR1 and CDR2 are SGHTA and FQGNSA. The V gene end was trimmed by 7 bases and the J gene end by 6 bases; junction bases not matched to a gene: 9.